Following are 8 T cell receptor beta chains from one sample sequenced in a study of T-cell memory formation after mild COVID-19. MiXCR, run by TCRdb on the 5' RACE reads, gives a single entry per CDR3 protein. The table lists 40,000 to 45,000 distinct CDR3 sequences, under 7.5% of them singletons, with 1.4% to 1.5% in the top ten. Source material: PBMCs or a T cell subset sorted from them (not recorded which). The receptors shown here come from a man aged 18 to 29 who had mild COVID-19 (a few samples of this study predate the infection). Cell type and time point are not known.

This clonotype has a handful of counts. The chain links TRBV11-2 to TRBJ2-3, with D maybe TRBD2 (6 bases). The V gene's germline CDR1 is SGHAT and CDR2 FQNNGV. The length of the CDR3 is 16 residues. Trimming took 5 bases from V and 6 from J, leaving 21 bases between them. CDR3 sequence reads: CASSQGGSTQYDTQYF. The CDR3 DNA is TGTGCCAGCAGCCAAGGAGGGTCCACCCAGTATGATACGCAGTATTTT.

V usage is TRBV24-1 and J usage is TRBJ1-2; D remains unclear. The CDR3 extends over 13 amino acids. Trimming pared 7 bases from V and 6 bases from J, leaving 14 bases between. The germline V gene encodes CDR1 KGHDR and CDR2 SFDVKD. CDR3 DNA: TGTGCCACCAGCCCAGGCCCCCTCGATGGCTACACCTTC. This codes for CATSPGPLDGYTF.

J is TRBJ2-5 and V is TRBV12-5; tentative D call: TRBD2 (6 bases). Trimming removed 5 bases at V and 4 bases at J, with 14 bases between. Per the germline V gene, CDR1 is LGHNT and CDR2 is FRNRAP. The CDR3 is 14 residues long. The DNA for the CDR3 is TGTGCTAGTGGTCTGGGACTTTACAGAGAGACCCAGTACTTC. Translation: CASGLGLYRETQYF. Looking up the rest from reference TRBV12-5 and TRBJ2-5 gives the full variable domain: DARVTQTPRHKVTEMGQEVTMRCQPILGHNTVFWYRQTMMQGLELLAYFRNRAPLDDSGMPKDRFSAEMPDATLATLKIQPSEPRDSAVYFCASGLGLYRETQYFGPGTRLLVL.

The J gene is TRBJ1-3, the V gene TRBV20-1; 9 nucleotides match TRBD1. V trimming: 4 bases; J trimming: 2 bases; junction bases outside the gene matches: 12. Germline-derived CDR1 and CDR2 are DFQATT and SNEGSKA (reference sequence). This CDR3 has 17 residues. The CDR3 bases are TGCAGTGCTATTTTCGGGCCGAGGACAGGGGCTGGAAACACCATATATTTT. Amino acid sequence: CSAIFGPRTGAGNTIYF.

The chain employs TRBV10-3 and TRBJ2-6; 7 bases are shared with TRBD1. CDR1 and CDR2 (germline): ENHRY, SYGVKD. V was clipped by 4 bases and J by 0 bases; unmatched bases: 12. The CDR3 is 19 amino acids. The CDR3 spells CAISASFGQESSGANVLTF. As DNA, the CDR3 is TGTGCCATCAGTGCCTCCTTCGGACAGGAGAGCTCTGGGGCCAACGTCCTGACTTTC.

This clonotype has at least ten counts. V is TRBV7-9 and J is TRBJ2-4, with D possibly matching TRBD1 (6 bases). V dropped 3 bases and J dropped 1 base, with 10 bases sitting between them. The CDR3 contains 15 residues. In germline, CDR1 is SEHNR, CDR2 FQNEAQ (reference sequence). The CDR3 coding sequence is TGTGCCAGCAGCTTCGAGGGGGAGGCCAAAAACATTCAGTACTTC. Its translation is CASSFEGEAKNIQYF.

This clonotype came up many times. The chain is built from TRBV7-6 and TRBJ1-6, with a possible D match to TRBD1 (5 bases). The CDR3 is 14 amino acids. CDR1 is SGHVS and CDR2 is FNYEAQ in the germline V gene. The V gene lost 3 bases and the J gene lost 3 bases, with 6 bases spanning the gap. The CDR3 bases are TGTGCCAGCAGCTTGGGGGGCTATAATTCACCCCTCCACTTT. Translation gives CASSLGGYNSPLHF.

CDR3 sequence: CASSFSPRETQYF. CDR3 in DNA: TGTGCCAGCAGCTTTTCCCCTCGGGAGACCCAGTACTTC. The chain links TRBV7-3 to TRBJ2-5; D ambiguous. This CDR3 has 13 residues. The germline V gene has CDR1 SGHTA and CDR2 FQGTGA. V was clipped by 3 bases and J by 5 bases, with 10 bases between them.